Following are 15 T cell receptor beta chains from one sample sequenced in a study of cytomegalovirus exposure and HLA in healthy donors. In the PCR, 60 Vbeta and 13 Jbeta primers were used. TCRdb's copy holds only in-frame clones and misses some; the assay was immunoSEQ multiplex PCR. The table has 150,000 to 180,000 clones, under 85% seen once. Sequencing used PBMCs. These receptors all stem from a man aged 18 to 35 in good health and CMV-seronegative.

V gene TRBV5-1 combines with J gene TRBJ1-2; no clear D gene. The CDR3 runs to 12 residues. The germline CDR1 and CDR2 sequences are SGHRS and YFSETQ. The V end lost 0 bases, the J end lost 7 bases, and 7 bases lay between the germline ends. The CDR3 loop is CASSLERRGYTF. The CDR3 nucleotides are TGCGCCAGCAGCTTGGAGCGGCGTGGCTACACCTTC. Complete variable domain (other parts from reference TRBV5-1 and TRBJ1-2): KAGVTQTPRYLIKTRGQQVTLSCSPISGHRSVSWYQQTPGQGLQFLFEYFSETQRNKGNFPGRFSGRQFSNSRSEMNVSTLELGDSALYLCASSLERRGYTFGSGTRLTVV.

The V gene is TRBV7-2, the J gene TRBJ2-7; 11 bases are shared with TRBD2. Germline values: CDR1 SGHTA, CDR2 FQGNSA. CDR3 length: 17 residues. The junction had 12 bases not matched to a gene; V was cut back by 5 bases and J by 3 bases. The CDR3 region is CASSEDGSGGGFYEQYF. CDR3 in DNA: TGTGCCAGCAGCGAGGATGGTAGCGGGGGGGGGTTCTACGAGCAGTACTTC.

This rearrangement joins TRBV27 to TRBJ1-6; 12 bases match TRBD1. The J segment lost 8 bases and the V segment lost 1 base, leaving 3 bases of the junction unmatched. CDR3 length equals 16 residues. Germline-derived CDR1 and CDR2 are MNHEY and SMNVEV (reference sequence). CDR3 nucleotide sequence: TGTGCCAGCAGTTTATGGGGGACAGGGGGCCATTCACCCCTCCACTTT. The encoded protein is CASSLWGTGGHSPLHF.

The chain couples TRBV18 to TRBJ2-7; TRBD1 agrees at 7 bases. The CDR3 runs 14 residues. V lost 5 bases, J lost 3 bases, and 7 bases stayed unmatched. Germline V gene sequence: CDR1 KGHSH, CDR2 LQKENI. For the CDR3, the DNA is TGTGCCAGCTCAAGAGGGACAGTTAACTACGAGCAGTACGTC. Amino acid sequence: CASSRGTVNYEQYV.

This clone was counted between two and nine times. CDR3 DNA: TGTGCCAGCAGTTACGAGGGCCTTACCAATGGCTACACCTTC. It is translated as CASSYEGLTNGYTF. J is TRBJ1-2 and V is TRBV5-4; no definite D call. Looked up from germline, CDR1 is SGHNT and CDR2 is YYREEE (reference sequence). The length of the CDR3 is 14 residues. The ends were cut back, 5 bases at V and 6 bases at J, with 17 bases in the middle.

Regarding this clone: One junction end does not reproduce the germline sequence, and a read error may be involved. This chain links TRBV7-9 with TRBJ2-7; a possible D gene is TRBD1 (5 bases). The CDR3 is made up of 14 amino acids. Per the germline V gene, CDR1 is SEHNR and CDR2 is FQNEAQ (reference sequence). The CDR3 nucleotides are TGTTCCAGCAGCTTACCAGGGTACTCCTACGAGCAGTACTTC. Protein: CSSSLPGYSYEQYF.

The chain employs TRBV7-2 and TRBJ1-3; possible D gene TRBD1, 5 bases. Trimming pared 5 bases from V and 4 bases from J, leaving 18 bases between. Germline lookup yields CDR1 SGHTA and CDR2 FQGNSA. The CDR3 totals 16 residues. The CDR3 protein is CASSPSPRQTGNTIYF. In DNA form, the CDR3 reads TGTGCCAGCAGCCCGAGCCCCCGACAGACCGGAAACACCATATATTTT.

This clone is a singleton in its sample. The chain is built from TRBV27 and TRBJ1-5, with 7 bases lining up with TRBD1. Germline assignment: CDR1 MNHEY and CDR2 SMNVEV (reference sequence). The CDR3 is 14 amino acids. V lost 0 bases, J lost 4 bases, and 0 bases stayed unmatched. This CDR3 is CASSLSRGNQPQHF. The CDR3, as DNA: TGTGCCAGCAGTTTATCCAGGGGGAATCAGCCCCAGCATTTT.

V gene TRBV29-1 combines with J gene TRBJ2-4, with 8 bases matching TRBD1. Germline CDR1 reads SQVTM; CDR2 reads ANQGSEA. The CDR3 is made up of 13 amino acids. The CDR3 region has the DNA TGCCGGGACAGGTCTGTAGCCAAAAACATTCAGTACTTC. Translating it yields CRDRSVAKNIQYF.

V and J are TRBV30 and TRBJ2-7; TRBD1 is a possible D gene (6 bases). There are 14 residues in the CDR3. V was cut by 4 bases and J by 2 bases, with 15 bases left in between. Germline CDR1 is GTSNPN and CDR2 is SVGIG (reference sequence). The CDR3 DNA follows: TGTGCCTGGATGGGACCACAGGGAGCCTACGAGCAGTACTTC. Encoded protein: CAWMGPQGAYEQYF. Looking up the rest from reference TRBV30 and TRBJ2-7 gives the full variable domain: SQTIHQWPATLVQPVGSPLSLECTVEGTSNPNLYWYRQAAGRGLQLLFYSVGIGQISSEVPQNLSASRPQDRQFILSSKKLLLSDSGFYLCAWMGPQGAYEQYFGPGTRLTVT.

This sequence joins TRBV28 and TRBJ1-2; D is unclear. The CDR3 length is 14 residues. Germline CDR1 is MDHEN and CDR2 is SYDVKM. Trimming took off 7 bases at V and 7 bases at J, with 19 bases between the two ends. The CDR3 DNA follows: TGTGCCAGCAAGGTTTTCCGGGAGCTCTCTGGCTACACCTTC. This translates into CASKVFRELSGYTF.

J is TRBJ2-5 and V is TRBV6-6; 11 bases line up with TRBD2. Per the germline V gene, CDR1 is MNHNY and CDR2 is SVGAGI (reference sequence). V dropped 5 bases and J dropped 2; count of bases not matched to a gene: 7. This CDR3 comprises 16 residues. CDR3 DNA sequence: TGTGCCAGCAGTGTACCTCTAGCGGGGGGTCAAGAGACCCAGTACTTC. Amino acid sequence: CASSVPLAGGQETQYF.

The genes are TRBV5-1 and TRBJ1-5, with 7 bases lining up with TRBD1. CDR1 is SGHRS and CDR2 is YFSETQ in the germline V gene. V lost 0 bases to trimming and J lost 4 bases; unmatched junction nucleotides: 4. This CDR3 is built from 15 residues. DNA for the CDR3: TGCGCCAGCAGCTTGGGGGCAGGGGGGAATCAGCCCCAGCATTTT. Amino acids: CASSLGAGGNQPQHF.

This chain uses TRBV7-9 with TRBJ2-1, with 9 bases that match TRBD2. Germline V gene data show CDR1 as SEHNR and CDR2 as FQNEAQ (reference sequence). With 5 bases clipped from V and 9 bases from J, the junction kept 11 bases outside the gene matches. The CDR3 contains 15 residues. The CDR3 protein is CASSGTLAGSPEQFF. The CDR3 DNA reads TGTGCCAGCAGCGGGACCCTAGCGGGGTCCCCTGAGCAGTTCTTC.

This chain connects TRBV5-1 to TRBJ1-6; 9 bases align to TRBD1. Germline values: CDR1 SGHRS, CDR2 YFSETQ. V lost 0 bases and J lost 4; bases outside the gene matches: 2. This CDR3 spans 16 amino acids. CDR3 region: CASSLAGTGYNSPLHF. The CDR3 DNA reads TGCGCCAGCAGCTTGGCCGGGACAGGGTATAATTCACCCCTCCACTTT.